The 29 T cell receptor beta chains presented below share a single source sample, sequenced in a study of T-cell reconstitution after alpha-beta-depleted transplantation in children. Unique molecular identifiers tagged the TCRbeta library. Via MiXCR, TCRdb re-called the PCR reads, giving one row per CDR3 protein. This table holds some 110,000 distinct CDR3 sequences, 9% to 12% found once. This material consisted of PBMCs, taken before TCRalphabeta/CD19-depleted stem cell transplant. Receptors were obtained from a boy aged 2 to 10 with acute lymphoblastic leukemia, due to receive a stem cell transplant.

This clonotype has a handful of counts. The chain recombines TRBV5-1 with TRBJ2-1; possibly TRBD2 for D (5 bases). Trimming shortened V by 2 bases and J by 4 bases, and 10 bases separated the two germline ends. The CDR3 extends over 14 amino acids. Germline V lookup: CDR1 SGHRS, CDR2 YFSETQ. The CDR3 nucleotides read TGCGCCAGCAGCTTACTGGACTTATACAATGAGCAGTTCTTC. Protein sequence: CASSLLDLYNEQFF.

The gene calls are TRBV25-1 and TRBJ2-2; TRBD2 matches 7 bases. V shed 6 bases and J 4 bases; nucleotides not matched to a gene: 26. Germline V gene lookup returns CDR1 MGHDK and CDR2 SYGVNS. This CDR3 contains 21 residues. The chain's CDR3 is CASRERGGRAGGLKSTGELFF. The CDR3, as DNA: TGTGCCAGCAGGGAGAGGGGAGGGCGAGCGGGCGGTTTAAAGAGCACCGGGGAGCTGTTTTTT.

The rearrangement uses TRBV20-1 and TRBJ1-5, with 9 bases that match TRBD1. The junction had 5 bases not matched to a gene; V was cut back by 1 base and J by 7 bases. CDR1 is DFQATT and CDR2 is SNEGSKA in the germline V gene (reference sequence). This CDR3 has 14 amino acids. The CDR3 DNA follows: TGCAGTGCTAGAGGGACAGGGGATCGGCAGCCCCAGCATTTT. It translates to CSARGTGDRQPQHF.

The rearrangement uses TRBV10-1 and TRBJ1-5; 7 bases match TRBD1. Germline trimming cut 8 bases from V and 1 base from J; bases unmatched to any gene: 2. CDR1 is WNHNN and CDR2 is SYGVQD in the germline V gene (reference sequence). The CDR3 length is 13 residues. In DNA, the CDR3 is TGCGCCAGCTTGGACAGGAGCAATCAGCCCCAGCATTTT. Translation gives CASLDRSNQPQHF.

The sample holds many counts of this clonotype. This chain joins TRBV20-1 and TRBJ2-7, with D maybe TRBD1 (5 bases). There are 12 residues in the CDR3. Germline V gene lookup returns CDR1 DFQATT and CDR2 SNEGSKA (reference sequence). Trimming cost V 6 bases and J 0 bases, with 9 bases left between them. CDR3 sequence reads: CSATALSYEQYF. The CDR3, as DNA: TGCAGTGCGACAGCCCTCTCCTACGAGCAGTACTTC.

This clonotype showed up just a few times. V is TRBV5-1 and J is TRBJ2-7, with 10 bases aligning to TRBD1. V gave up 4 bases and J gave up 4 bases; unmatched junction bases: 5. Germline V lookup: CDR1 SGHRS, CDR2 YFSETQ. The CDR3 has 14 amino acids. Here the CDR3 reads CASSEGQGWYEQYF. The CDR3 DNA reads TGCGCCAGCAGCGAGGGACAGGGGTGGTACGAGCAGTACTTC.

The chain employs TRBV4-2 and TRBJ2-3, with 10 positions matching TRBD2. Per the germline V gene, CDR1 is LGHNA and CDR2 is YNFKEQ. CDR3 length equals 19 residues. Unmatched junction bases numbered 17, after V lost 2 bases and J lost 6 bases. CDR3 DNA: TGTGCCAGCAGCCAAAGACCCCCCGGACTAGCGGTGATTGTTGATACGCAGTATTTT. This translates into CASSQRPPGLAVIVDTQYF.

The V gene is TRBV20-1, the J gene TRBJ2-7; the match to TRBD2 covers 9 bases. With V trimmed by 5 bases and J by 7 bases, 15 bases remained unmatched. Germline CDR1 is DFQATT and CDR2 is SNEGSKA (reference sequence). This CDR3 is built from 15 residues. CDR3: CSAHSSGALRLEQYF. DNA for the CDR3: TGCAGTGCTCACTCTAGCGGGGCGCTACGATTGGAGCAGTACTTC.

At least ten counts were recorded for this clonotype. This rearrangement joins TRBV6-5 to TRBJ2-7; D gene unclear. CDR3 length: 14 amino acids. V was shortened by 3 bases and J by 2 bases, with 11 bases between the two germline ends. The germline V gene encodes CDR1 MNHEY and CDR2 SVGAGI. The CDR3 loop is CASSYQSGPYEQYF. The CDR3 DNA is TGTGCCAGCAGTTATCAGTCCGGACCCTACGAGCAGTACTTC.

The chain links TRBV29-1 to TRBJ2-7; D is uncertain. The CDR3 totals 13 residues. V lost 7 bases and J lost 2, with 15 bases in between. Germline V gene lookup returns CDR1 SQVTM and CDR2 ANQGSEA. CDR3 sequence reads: CSAVDPGTYEQYF. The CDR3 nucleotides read TGCAGCGCCGTAGACCCTGGGACCTACGAGCAGTACTTC.

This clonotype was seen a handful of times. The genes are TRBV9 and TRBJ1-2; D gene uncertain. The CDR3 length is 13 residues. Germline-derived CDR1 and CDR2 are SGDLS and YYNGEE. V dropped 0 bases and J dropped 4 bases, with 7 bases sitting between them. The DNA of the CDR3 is TGTGCCAGCAGCGTAGGCGAACTCTATGGCTACACCTTC. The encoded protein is CASSVGELYGYTF.

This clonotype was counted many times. The CDR3 loop is CASSYSRDRRYEQYF. The CDR3 DNA reads as TGTGCCAGCAGTTACTCTCGGGACAGAAGGTACGAGCAGTACTTC. V usage is TRBV6-5 and J usage is TRBJ2-7, with 7 bases aligning to TRBD1. This CDR3 spans 15 amino acids. J was trimmed by 4 bases and V by 0 bases; bases with no gene match: 6. Germline V gene data show CDR1 as MNHEY and CDR2 as SVGAGI.

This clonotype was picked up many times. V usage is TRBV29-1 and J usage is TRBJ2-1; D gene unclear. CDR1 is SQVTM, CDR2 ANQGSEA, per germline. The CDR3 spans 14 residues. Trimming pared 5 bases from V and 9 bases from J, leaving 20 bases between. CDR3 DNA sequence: TGCAGCGTTACAGCGCTACCGGGTTTCGGTGAGCAGTTCTTC. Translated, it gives CSVTALPGFGEQFF.

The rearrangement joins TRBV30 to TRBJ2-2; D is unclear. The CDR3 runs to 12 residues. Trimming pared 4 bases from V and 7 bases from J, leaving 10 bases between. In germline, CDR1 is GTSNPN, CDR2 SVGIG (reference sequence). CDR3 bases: TGTGCCTGGATGGCCCAACACGGGGAGCTGTTTTTT. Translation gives CAWMAQHGELFF.

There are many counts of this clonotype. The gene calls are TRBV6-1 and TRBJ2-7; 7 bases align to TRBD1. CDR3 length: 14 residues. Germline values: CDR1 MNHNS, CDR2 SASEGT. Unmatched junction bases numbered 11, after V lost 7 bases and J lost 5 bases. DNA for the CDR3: TGTGCCAGCAAAAGGGGGCTGGAGTTGGACGAGCAGTACTTC. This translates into CASKRGLELDEQYF.

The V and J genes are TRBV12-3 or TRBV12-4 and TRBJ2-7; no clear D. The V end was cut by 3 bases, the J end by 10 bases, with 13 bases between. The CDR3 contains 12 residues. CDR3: CASSFGASQQYF. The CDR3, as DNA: TGTGCCAGCAGTTTTGGAGCGAGTCAACAGTACTTC.

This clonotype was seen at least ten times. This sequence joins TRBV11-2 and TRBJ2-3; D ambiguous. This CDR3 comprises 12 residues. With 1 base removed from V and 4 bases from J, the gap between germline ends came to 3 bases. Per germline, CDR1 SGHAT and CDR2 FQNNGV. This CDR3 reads CASSLGADTQYF. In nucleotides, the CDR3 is TGTGCCAGCAGCTTAGGGGCAGATACGCAGTATTTT.

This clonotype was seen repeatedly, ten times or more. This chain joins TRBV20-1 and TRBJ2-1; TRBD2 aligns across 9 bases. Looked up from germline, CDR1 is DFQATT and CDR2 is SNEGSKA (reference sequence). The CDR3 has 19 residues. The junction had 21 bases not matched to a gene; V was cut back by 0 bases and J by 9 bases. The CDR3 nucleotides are TGCAGTGCTAGAGATAGCTTATTGAGACGTAGCGGGAGTACTGGTGAGCAGTTCTTC. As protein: CSARDSLLRRSGSTGEQFF.

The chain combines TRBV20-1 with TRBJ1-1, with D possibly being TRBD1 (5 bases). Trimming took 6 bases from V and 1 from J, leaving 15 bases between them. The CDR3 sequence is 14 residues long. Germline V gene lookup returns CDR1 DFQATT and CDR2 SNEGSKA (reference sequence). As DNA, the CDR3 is TGCAGTGCCCCCCGATCAGGGACGAACACTGAAGCTTTCTTT. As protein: CSAPRSGTNTEAFF.

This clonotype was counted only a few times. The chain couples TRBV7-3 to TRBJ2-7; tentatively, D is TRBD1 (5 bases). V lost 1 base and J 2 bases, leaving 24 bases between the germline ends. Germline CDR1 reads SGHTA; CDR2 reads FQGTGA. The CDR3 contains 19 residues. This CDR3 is CASSLITSLGPGFPYEQYF. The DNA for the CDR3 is TGTGCCAGCAGCTTAATTACAAGCCTAGGACCAGGGTTCCCCTACGAGCAGTACTTC. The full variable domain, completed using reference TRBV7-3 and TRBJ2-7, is GAGVSQTPSNKVTEKGKYVELRCDPISGHTALYWYRQSLGQGPEFLIYFQGTGAADDSGLPNDRFFAVRPEGSVSTLKIQRTERGDSAVYLCASSLITSLGPGFPYEQYFGPGTRLTVT.

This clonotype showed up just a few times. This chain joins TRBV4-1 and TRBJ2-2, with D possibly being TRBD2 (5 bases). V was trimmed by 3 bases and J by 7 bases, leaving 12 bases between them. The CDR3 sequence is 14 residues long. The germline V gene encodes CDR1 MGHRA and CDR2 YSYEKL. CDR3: CASSHTLGSGELFF. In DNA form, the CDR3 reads TGCGCCAGCAGCCATACCCTGGGGAGCGGGGAGCTGTTTTTT.

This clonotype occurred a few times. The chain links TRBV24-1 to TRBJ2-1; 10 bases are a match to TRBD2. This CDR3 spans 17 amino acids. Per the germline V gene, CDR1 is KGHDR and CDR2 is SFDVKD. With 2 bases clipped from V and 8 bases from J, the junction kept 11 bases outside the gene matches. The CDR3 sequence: CATSDSGASGSFYEQFF. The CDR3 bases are TGTGCCACCAGTGATTCCGGCGCTAGCGGGAGTTTCTATGAGCAGTTCTTC.

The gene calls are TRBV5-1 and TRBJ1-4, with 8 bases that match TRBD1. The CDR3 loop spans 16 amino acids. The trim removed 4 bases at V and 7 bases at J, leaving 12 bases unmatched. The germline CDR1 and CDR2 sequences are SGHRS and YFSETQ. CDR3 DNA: TGCGCCAGCAGCCACGACAGGGGCCGCGCGGGTGAAAAACTGTTTTTT. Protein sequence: CASSHDRGRAGEKLFF.

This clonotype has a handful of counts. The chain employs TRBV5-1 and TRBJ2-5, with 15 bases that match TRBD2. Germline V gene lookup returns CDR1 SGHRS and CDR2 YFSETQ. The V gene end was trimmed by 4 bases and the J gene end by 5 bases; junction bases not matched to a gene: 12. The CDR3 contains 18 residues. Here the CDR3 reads CASSASGTSGRIGETQYF. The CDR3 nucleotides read TGCGCCAGCAGCGCGTCCGGGACTAGCGGGAGGATTGGGGAGACCCAGTACTTC.

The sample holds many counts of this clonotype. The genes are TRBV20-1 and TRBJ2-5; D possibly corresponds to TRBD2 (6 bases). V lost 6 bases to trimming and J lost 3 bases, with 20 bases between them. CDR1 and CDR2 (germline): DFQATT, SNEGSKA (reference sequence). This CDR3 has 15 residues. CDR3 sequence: CSALPGGSGKETQYF. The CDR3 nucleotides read TGCAGTGCCTTGCCAGGAGGGAGCGGTAAAGAGACCCAGTACTTC.

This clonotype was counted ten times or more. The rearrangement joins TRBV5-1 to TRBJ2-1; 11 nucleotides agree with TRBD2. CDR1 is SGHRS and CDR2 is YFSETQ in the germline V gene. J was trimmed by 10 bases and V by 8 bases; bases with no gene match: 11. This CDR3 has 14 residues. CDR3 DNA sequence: TGCGCCAGTACCCGGACTAGCGGGCATAGAGAGCAGTTCTTC. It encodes CASTRTSGHREQFF. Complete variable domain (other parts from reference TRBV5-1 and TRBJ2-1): KAGVTQTPRYLIKTRGQQVTLSCSPISGHRSVSWYQQTPGQGLQFLFEYFSETQRNKGNFPGRFSGRQFSNSRSEMNVSTLELGDSALYLCASTRTSGHREQFFGPGTRLTVL.

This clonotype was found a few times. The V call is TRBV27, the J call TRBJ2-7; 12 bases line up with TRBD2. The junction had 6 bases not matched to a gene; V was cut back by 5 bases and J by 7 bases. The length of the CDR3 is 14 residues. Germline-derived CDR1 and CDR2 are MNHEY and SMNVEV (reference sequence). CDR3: CASSLAGGRREQYF. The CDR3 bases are TGTGCCAGCAGTCTAGCGGGAGGGAGGAGGGAGCAGTACTTC.

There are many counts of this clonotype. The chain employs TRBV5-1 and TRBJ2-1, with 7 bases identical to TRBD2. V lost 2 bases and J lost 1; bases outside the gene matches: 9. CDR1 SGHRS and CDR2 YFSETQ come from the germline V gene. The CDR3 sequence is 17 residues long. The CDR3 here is CASSLQPSGMSYNEQFF. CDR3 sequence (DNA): TGCGCCAGCAGCTTACAGCCTAGCGGAATGTCCTACAATGAGCAGTTCTTC. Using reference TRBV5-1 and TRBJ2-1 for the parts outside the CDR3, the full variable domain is KAGVTQTPRYLIKTRGQQVTLSCSPISGHRSVSWYQQTPGQGLQFLFEYFSETQRNKGNFPGRFSGRQFSNSRSEMNVSTLELGDSALYLCASSLQPSGMSYNEQFFGPGTRLTVL.

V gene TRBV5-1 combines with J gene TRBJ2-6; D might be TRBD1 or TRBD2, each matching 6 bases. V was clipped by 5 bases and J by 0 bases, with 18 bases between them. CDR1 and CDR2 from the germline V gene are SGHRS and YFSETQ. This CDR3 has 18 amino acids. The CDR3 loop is CASREQGFGSSGANVLTF. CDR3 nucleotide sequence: TGCGCCAGCAGGGAACAGGGCTTCGGGAGCTCTGGGGCCAACGTCCTGACTTTC.